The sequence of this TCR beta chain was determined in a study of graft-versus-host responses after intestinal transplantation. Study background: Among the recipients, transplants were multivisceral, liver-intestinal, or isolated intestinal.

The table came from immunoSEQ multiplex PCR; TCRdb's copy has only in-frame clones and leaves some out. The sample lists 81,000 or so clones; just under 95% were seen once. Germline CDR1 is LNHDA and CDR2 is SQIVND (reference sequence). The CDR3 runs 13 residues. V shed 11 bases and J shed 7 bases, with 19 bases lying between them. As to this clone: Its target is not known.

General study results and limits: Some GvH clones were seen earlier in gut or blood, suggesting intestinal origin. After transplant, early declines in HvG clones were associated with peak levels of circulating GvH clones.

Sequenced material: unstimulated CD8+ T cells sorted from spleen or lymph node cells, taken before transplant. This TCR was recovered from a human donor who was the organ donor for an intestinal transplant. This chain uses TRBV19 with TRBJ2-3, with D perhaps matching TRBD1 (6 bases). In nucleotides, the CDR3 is TGTGCCTCGGAAGGGGGTGAGGGCTATACGCAGTATTTT. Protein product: CASEGGEGYTQYF.